Following are 30 T cell receptor beta chains from one sample sequenced in a study of cytomegalovirus exposure and HLA in healthy donors. Use of 60 Vbeta and 13 Jbeta primers characterized the PCR. Profiled with immunoSEQ multiplex PCR; TCRdb holds only in-frame clones, not every one. The data contain roughly 240,000 clones, more than 75% of them singletons. The sample was PBMCs. The receptors derive from a woman in her thirties or forties in good health and CMV-seropositive.

The chain joins TRBV5-1 to TRBJ2-3, with 7 bases that match TRBD2. V shed 3 bases and J 1 base; nucleotides not matched to a gene: 5. This CDR3 has 15 amino acids. Germline V gene sequence: CDR1 SGHRS, CDR2 YFSETQ. CDR3 sequence (DNA): TGCGCCAGCAGCTACCGCGGGAGAGGCACAGATACGCAGTATTTT. It yields the protein CASSYRGRGTDTQYF.

The rearrangement uses TRBV4-3 and TRBJ2-5, with a possible D match to TRBD2 (5 bases). CDR1 LGHNA and CDR2 YSLEER come from the germline V gene. CDR3 length: 13 amino acids. The germline V and J ends were trimmed by 3 bases and 4 bases, with 9 bases remaining between them. CDR3 amino acids: CASSQRVRETQYF. CDR3 coding DNA: TGCGCCAGCAGCCAGAGGGTTCGAGAGACCCAGTACTTC.

This clone was observed once. This chain connects TRBV7-2 to TRBJ2-1, with TRBD2 identical over 10 bases. J lost 1 base, V lost 7 bases, and 7 bases had no gene match. The CDR3 consists of 16 residues. CDR1 and CDR2 (germline): SGHTA, FQGNSA. The CDR3: CASTIKRGGSYNEQFF. The CDR3 region has the DNA TGTGCCAGCACCATCAAGCGGGGGGGTTCCTACAATGAGCAGTTCTTC.

The chain couples TRBV30 to TRBJ1-1; 12 nucleotides align to TRBD1. The germline V gene encodes CDR1 GTSNPN and CDR2 SVGIG (reference sequence). V dropped 1 base and J dropped 5; count of bases not matched to a gene: 11. The CDR3 loop spans 17 amino acids. CDR3 coding DNA: TGTGCCTGGAGTGGTTTACCGGGACAGGGGGCGTATACTGAAGCTTTCTTT. Translated, it gives CAWSGLPGQGAYTEAFF.

The sample holds a few counts of this clone. This chain connects TRBV11-2 to TRBJ1-2; D gene unclear. Germline V gives CDR1 SGHAT, CDR2 FQNNGV. This CDR3 spans 12 amino acids. V lost 4 bases to trimming and J lost 0 bases, with 3 bases between them. The CDR3 DNA reads TGTGCCAGCAGCTACTCTAACTATGGCTACACCTTC. It encodes CASSYSNYGYTF.

The V call is TRBV30, the J call TRBJ1-5; D uncertain. The length of the CDR3 is 17 residues. The V end lost 2 bases, the J end lost 3 bases, and 20 bases lay between the germline ends. Germline values: CDR1 GTSNPN, CDR2 SVGIG (reference sequence). The CDR3: CAWSPRLRREDNQPQHF. In DNA form, the CDR3 reads TGTGCCTGGAGTCCGCGCCTAAGACGGGAGGACAATCAGCCCCAGCATTTT.

The rearrangement uses TRBV4-1 and TRBJ2-7; weak D call: TRBD1 (5 bases). This CDR3 comprises 15 residues. Trimming left V 1 base short and J 7 bases short, with 17 bases between. Germline CDR1 and CDR2: MGHRA and YSYEKL. This CDR3 is CASSQARQGLWEQYF. The CDR3 coding sequence is TGCGCCAGCAGCCAAGCCCGGCAGGGATTGTGGGAGCAGTACTTC.

The chain uses TRBV7-3 and TRBJ2-3; 12 bases line up with TRBD2. V lost 1 base to trimming and J lost 0 bases; unmatched junction nucleotides: 2. In germline, CDR1 is SGHTA, CDR2 FQGTGA. This CDR3 region has 17 residues. This CDR3 reads CASSLNGLAGSTDTQYF. The DNA of the CDR3 is TGTGCCAGCAGCTTAAACGGACTAGCGGGGAGCACAGATACGCAGTATTTT.

The rearrangement joins TRBV5-6 to TRBJ2-7; the D gene is possibly TRBD1 (5 bases). V gave up 6 bases and J gave up 1 base, with 8 bases separating them. Germline loops: CDR1 SGHDT, CDR2 YYEEEE. The CDR3 spans 12 residues. In nucleotides, the CDR3 is TGTGCCAGCACCCGACAGTCCTACGAGCAGTACTTC. Encoded protein: CASTRQSYEQYF.

This clone was picked up one time. The chain links TRBV27 to TRBJ1-2, with TRBD1 identical over 10 bases. The trim removed 7 bases at V and 7 bases at J, leaving 12 bases unmatched. The CDR3 extends over 15 amino acids. Germline-derived CDR1 and CDR2 are MNHEY and SMNVEV (reference sequence). The CDR3 DNA sequence: TGTGCCAGCAAGTCCCCGGGACAGGGGTCGAGTGGCTACACCTTC. It codes for CASKSPGQGSSGYTF.

Note on this clone: The junction shows a germline mismatch at one end, possibly a read error. CDR3 DNA: TGTTCCAGCAGCCTGGGGACAGGAGGCAATCAGCCCCAGCATTTT. This gives the protein CSSSLGTGGNQPQHF. J is TRBJ1-5 and V is TRBV7-9, with 8 bases aligning to TRBD1. The length of the CDR3 is 15 residues. Germline assignment: CDR1 SEHNR and CDR2 FQNEAQ (reference sequence).

The genes are TRBV19 and TRBJ1-5, with 12 bases that match TRBD1. Germline trimming cut 8 bases from V and 7 bases from J; bases unmatched to any gene: 6. CDR1 and CDR2 (germline): LNHDA, SQIVND (reference sequence). The CDR3 runs 14 residues. Here the CDR3 reads CASAGTGGIQPQHF. The DNA for the CDR3 is TGTGCCAGTGCCGGGACAGGGGGCATCCAGCCCCAGCATTTT. Based on the CDR3 plus reference TRBV19 and TRBJ1-5, the full variable domain is DGGITQSPKYLFRKEGQNVTLSCEQNLNHDAMYWYRQDPGQGLRLIYYSQIVNDFQKGDIAEGYSVSREKKESFPLTVTSAQKNPTAFYLCASAGTGGIQPQHFGDGTRLSIL.

This clone appeared a few times. The CDR3 DNA sequence: TGTGCCAGTAGTATAGGGCTGGAGGAGACCCAGTACTTC. Protein: CASSIGLEETQYF. The chain has TRBV19 and TRBJ2-5; D ambiguous. Germline V CDR1 and CDR2: LNHDA, SQIVND (reference sequence). CDR3 length equals 13 residues. V lost 1 base, J lost 5 bases, and 8 bases lay in between. The variable domain in full, with the rest retrieved from reference TRBV19 and TRBJ2-5, is DGGITQSPKYLFRKEGQNVTLSCEQNLNHDAMYWYRQDPGQGLRLIYYSQIVNDFQKGDIAEGYSVSREKKESFPLTVTSAQKNPTAFYLCASSIGLEETQYFGPGTRLLVL.

The rearrangement uses TRBV11-1 and TRBJ2-5; TRBD2 aligns across 9 bases. The CDR3 spans 14 residues. CDR1 and CDR2 (germline): SGHAT, FQDESV (reference sequence). J was trimmed by 3 bases and V by 5 bases; bases with no gene match: 4. Written as DNA, the CDR3 is TGTGCCAGCAGCAATAGCGGGGGTAAAGAGACCCAGTACTTC. Residues: CASSNSGGKETQYF.

As for this clone: The CDR3 does not close with the conserved phenylalanine or tryptophan, likely indicating a read error. It is unclear where the CDR3 begins or ends on the DNA, so no DNA is shown, and the CDR3 is as TCRdb lists it. The V call is TRBV29-1, the J call TRBJ1-2. From its first to its last residue, the CDR3 has 11 amino acids. In germline, CDR1 is SQVTM, CDR2 ANQGSEA. The CDR3: CSVEPSGKKGI.

The chain employs TRBV29-1 and TRBJ1-1, with D possibly TRBD1 on 6 matching bases. The V gene lost 4 bases and the J gene lost 5 bases, with 17 bases spanning the gap. Germline V gives CDR1 SQVTM, CDR2 ANQGSEA. The CDR3 has 14 residues. This CDR3 is CSVVENRVGTEAFF. DNA for the CDR3: TGCAGCGTTGTGGAAAACAGGGTTGGGACTGAAGCTTTCTTT. Looking up the rest from reference TRBV29-1 and TRBJ1-1 gives the full variable domain: SAVISQKPSRDICQRGTSLTIQCQVDSQVTMMFWYRQQPGQSLTLIATANQGSEATYESGFVIDKFPISRPNLTFSTLTVSNMSPEDSSIYLCSVVENRVGTEAFFGQGTRLTVV.

The V and J genes are TRBV7-3 and TRBJ2-2; a possible D gene is TRBD1 (6 bases). Germline-derived CDR1 and CDR2 are SGHTA and FQGTGA. CDR3 length: 17 residues. Trimming shortened V by 1 base and J by 4 bases, and 16 bases separated the two germline ends. The CDR3 region is CASSLNSLGTITGELFF. CDR3 coding DNA: TGTGCCAGCAGCTTAAACTCACTAGGGACAATCACCGGGGAGCTGTTTTTT.

A few counts support this clone. This rearrangement joins TRBV5-4 to TRBJ1-2; D gene ambiguous. V was cut by 5 bases and J by 4 bases, with 18 bases left in between. Germline assignment: CDR1 SGHNT and CDR2 YYREEE (reference sequence). This CDR3 is built from 15 residues. As DNA, the CDR3 is TGTGCCAGCAGTCCTCTCGGCGGCTCCCGCTATGGCTACACCTTC. The encoded protein is CASSPLGGSRYGYTF. The variable domain in full, completed from reference TRBV5-4 and TRBJ1-2, reads ETGVTQSPTHLIKTRGQQVTLRCSSQSGHNTVSWYQQALGQGPQFIFQYYREEENGRGNFPPRFSGLQFPNYSSELNVNALELDDSALYLCASSPLGGSRYGYTFGSGTRLTVV.

The chain employs TRBV6-6 and TRBJ1-5; D not certain. V was shortened by 4 bases and J by 0 bases, with 7 bases between the two germline ends. The CDR3 totals 14 residues. Germline V gives CDR1 MNHNY, CDR2 SVGAGI (reference sequence). CDR3 in DNA: TGTGCCAGCAGTTCGGGTCGTAGCAATCAGCCCCAGCATTTT. Translating it yields CASSSGRSNQPQHF.

The genes are TRBV7-9 and TRBJ1-2; D not certain. This CDR3 has 15 amino acids. Germline CDR1 is SEHNR and CDR2 is FQNEAQ (reference sequence). Between the trimmed V and J ends, which lost 1 base and 2 bases, there was a span of 11 bases. This CDR3 is CASSLGASRNYGYTF. The CDR3 DNA reads as TGTGCCAGCAGCTTAGGGGCCAGCCGGAACTATGGCTACACCTTC.

This chain connects TRBV7-2 to TRBJ2-3; 8 bases fit TRBD2. With V trimmed by 3 bases and J by 3 bases, 8 bases remained unmatched. The CDR3 spans 16 residues. Germline V gene lookup returns CDR1 SGHTA and CDR2 FQGNSA. CDR3 protein: CASSFTGGMGTDTQYF. The CDR3, as DNA: TGTGCCAGCAGCTTCACGGGGGGGATGGGTACAGATACGCAGTATTTT. The full variable domain, rest sourced from reference TRBV7-2 and TRBJ2-3, is GAGVSQSPSNKVTEKGKDVELRCDPISGHTALYWYRQSLGQGLEFLIYFQGNSAPDKSGLPSDRFSAERTGGSVSTLTIQRTQQEDSAVYLCASSFTGGMGTDTQYFGPGTRLTVL.

The gene calls are TRBV5-1 and TRBJ2-7, with 7 bases lining up with TRBD1. The CDR3 contains 15 residues. V was clipped by 0 bases and J by 2 bases; unmatched bases: 5. In germline, CDR1 is SGHRS, CDR2 YFSETQ. The CDR3 spells CASSLAGDRAYEQYF. CDR3 bases: TGCGCCAGCAGCTTGGCCGGGGACAGAGCCTACGAGCAGTACTTC.

This clone has just one count. The CDR3 here is CASSFNTGGAGEAFF. In DNA, the CDR3 is TGTGCCAGCAGCTTCAACACAGGGGGCGCAGGTGAAGCTTTCTTT. The chain has TRBV7-3 and TRBJ1-1, with 9 bases fitting TRBD1. CDR3 length: 15 residues. The ends lost 3 bases at V and 7 bases at J; junction bases unmatched: 9. Per germline, CDR1 SGHTA and CDR2 FQGTGA.

This clone came up a few times. The gene calls are TRBV10-3 and TRBJ2-2; TRBD2 is a possible D gene (6 bases). The ends were cut back, 10 bases at V and 6 bases at J, with 12 bases in the middle. This CDR3 spans 12 amino acids. CDR1 and CDR2 (germline): ENHRY, SYGVKD. The CDR3 DNA reads TGTGCCACCCAGGGACTTCCCGGGGAGCTGTTTTTT. This sequence encodes CATQGLPGELFF.

Of note for this clone: This CDR3 is also generated by other DNA sequences in the sample. The V and J genes are TRBV5-1 and TRBJ2-1; D unclear. V was clipped by 2 bases and J by 8 bases, with 8 bases between them. The CDR3 contains 12 residues. The V gene's germline CDR1 is SGHRS and CDR2 YFSETQ. The CDR3 coding sequence is TGCGCCAGCAGCTTAGAGGCATATGAGCAGTTCTTC. It is translated as CASSLEAYEQFF.

As concerns this clone: One end of the junction fails to match germline, which may point to a read error. CDR3 in amino acids: CASSLVTRGLNQPQHF. CDR3 bases: TGTGCCAGCAGCTTAGTTACCAGGGGCTTAAATCAACCCCAGCATTTT. The genes are TRBV7-8 and TRBJ1-5; D may be TRBD1 (6 bases). The CDR3 length is 16 residues. Germline loops: CDR1 SGHVS, CDR2 FQNEAQ. The full variable domain, its missing parts supplied by reference TRBV7-8 and TRBJ1-5, is GAGVSQSPRYKVAKRGQDVALRCDPISGHVSLFWYQQALGQGPEFLTYFQNEAQLDKSGLPSDRFFAERPEGSVSTLKIQRTQQEDSAVYLCASSLVTRGLNQPQHFGDGTRLSIL.

The V call is TRBV7-8, the J call TRBJ2-3; tentatively, D is TRBD2 (6 bases). The CDR3 loop spans 14 amino acids. Germline CDR1 reads SGHVS; CDR2 reads FQNEAQ. V lost 4 bases to trimming and J lost 2 bases, with 10 bases between them. Written as DNA, the CDR3 is TGTGCCAGCAGCTCCGTAGCGGTCACAGATACGCAGTATTTT. Translating it yields CASSSVAVTDTQYF.

The chain uses TRBV5-4 and TRBJ2-7; unclear D gene. Germline loops: CDR1 SGHNT, CDR2 YYREEE (reference sequence). CDR3 length: 13 residues. Between the trimmed V and J ends, which lost 0 bases and 3 bases, there was a span of 7 bases. CDR3 DNA: TGTGCCAGCAGCTTGGCAGGCAACTACGAGCAGTACTTC. Residues: CASSLAGNYEQYF.

V usage is TRBV6-1 and J usage is TRBJ2-7; D may be TRBD2 (5 bases). CDR3 length: 12 amino acids. Germline-derived CDR1 and CDR2 are MNHNS and SASEGT. V gave up 8 bases and J gave up 5 bases, with 13 bases separating them. CDR3 sequence: CASGIHGNEQYF. The CDR3 DNA follows: TGTGCCAGCGGGATACACGGGAACGAGCAGTACTTC.

The chain uses TRBV19 and TRBJ1-4; TRBD1 aligns across 9 bases. After removal of 9 bases from V and 7 bases from J, the junction contained 6 bases not matched to a gene. The length of the CDR3 is 13 residues. Looked up from germline, CDR1 is LNHDA and CDR2 is SQIVND (reference sequence). In nucleotides, the CDR3 is TGTGCCAGCTCCGGACAGGGGATTGAAAAACTGTTTTTT. Translated: CASSGQGIEKLFF.